The clone carrying this T cell receptor (beta chain) was recorded many times. The sample is drawn from a study of response to subunit inactivated influenza vaccine. The ends were cut back, 8 bases at V and 2 bases at J, with 10 bases in the middle. Germline V gene sequence: CDR1 DFQATT, CDR2 SNEGSKA (reference sequence). CDR3 length equals 12 residues. MiXCR, run by TCRdb on the RT-PCR reads, gives a single entry per CDR3 protein. The data hold roughly 620,000 distinct CDR3 sequences, with 10% to 12% observed a single time. This same sample was also part of a study on T cells expressing NK-cell markers. This second study says: 5'RACE template switching built TCR beta cDNA with unique molecular identifiers. Underlying the TCR beta repertoires were sorted CD3+CD56+NKG2C+, CD3+CD56+NKG2C- and CD3+CD56-NKG2C+ T cells. Eight donors were sequenced, seven testing HCMV-seropositive and one testing seronegative. T cells sorted in several experiments were restricted to alpha-beta TCR T cells by an anti-gamma-delta TCR antibody. The CD3+CD56-NKG2C+ fraction of a few donors was also led by these clonotypes.

The chain joins TRBV20-1 to TRBJ2-1; no reliable D call. The sequence came from a man in his fifties who received an inactivated influenza vaccine. The input for sequencing was PBMCs from blood, taken on the day of vaccination. CDR3: CSTFYTYNEQFF. The CDR3 nucleotides read TGCAGTACATTTTACACCTACAATGAGCAGTTCTTC.